This TCR beta chain was sequenced during a study of blood T cell repertoires in COVID-19. Across the whole study: Sites across the United States, Italy and Spain contributed samples from acute and convalescent COVID-19. Sample material is recorded as cDNA or gDNA derived from T cells, B-cell-depleted T cells, or PBMCs.

Sequencing was performed with immunoSEQ multiplex PCR; in TCRdb, only in-frame clones are kept and a portion is missing. The data show approximately 250,000 clones, about 80% seen once. J lost 1 base, V lost 5 bases, and 8 bases had no gene match. CDR1 SGHTA and CDR2 FQGNSA come from the germline V gene. The CDR3 has 16 amino acids. This chain connects TRBV7-2 to TRBJ2-5, with 9 bases aligning to TRBD2. Sequenced material: peripheral blood. This TCR was recovered from a human donor in a cohort sampled during active COVID-19. The CDR3 nucleotides read TGTGCCAGCAGCCCTCCGGGACTAGCTTTCCAAGAGACCCAGTACTTC. It encodes CASSPPGLAFQETQYF.